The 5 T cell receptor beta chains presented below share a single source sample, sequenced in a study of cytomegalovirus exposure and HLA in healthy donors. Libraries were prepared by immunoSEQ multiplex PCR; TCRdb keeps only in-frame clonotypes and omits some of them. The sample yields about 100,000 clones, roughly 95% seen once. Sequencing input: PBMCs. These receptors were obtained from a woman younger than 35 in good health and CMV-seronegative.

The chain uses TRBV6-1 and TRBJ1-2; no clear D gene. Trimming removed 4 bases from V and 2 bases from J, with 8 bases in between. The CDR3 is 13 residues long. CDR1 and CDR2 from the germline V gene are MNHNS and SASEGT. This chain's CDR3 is CASSGSQNYGYTF. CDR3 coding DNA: TGTGCCAGCAGTGGGTCACAGAACTATGGCTACACCTTC.

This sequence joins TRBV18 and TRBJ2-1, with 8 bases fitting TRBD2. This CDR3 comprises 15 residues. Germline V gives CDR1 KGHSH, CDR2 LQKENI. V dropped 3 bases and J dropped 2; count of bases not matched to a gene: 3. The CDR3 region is CASSPGLGTYNEQFF. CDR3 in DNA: TGTGCCAGCTCACCGGGACTAGGAACCTACAATGAGCAGTTCTTC. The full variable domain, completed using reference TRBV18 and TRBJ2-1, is NAGVMQNPRHLVRRRGQEARLRCSPMKGHSHVYWYRQLPEEGLKFMVYLQKENIIDESGMPKERFSAEFPKEGPSILRIQQVVRGDSAAYFCASSPGLGTYNEQFFGPGTRLTVL.

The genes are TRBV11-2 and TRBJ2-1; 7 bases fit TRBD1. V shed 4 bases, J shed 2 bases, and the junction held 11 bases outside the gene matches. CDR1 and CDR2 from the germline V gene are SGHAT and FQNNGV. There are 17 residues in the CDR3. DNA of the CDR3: TGTGCCAGCAGCTCCCCTAGCCGGGACAGCACCTACAATGAGCAGTTCTTC. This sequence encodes CASSSPSRDSTYNEQFF.

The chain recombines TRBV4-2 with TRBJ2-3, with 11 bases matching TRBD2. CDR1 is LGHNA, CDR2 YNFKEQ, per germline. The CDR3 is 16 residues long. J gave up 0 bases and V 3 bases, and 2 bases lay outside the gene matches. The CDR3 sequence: CASSQGLAESTDTQYF. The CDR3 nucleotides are TGTGCCAGCAGCCAGGGACTAGCGGAAAGCACAGATACGCAGTATTTT.

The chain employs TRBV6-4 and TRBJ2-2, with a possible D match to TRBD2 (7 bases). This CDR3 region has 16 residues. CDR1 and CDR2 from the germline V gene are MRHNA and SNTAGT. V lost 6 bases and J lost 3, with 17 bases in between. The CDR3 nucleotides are TGTGCCAGCAGCCCCGGCGGGGGCATGGACACCGGGGAGCTGTTTTTT. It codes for CASSPGGGMDTGELFF.